This T cell receptor beta chain was obtained from a study of T cells in Graves' hyperthyroidism and ophthalmopathy. Germline loops: CDR1 SGHVS, CDR2 FQNEAQ. The CDR3 sequence is 15 residues long. V was trimmed by 5 bases and J by 5 bases, leaving 18 bases between them. Researchers amplified the TCR beta CDR3 regions from RNA transcripts. A first-round RT-PCR of the TCR CDR3 used the HTBI primer set. MiXCR, run by TCRdb on the multiplex PCR reads, gives a single entry per CDR3 protein. Among 600,000 to 700,000 distinct CDR3 sequences listed, just under 45% were seen once. Sequenced material: peripheral blood or thyroid tissue (not recorded which). The receptor comes from an adult man with Graves' disease, either hyperthyroidism or ophthalmopathy (not recorded which). This chain uses TRBV7-8 with TRBJ2-5; D ambiguous. This CDR3 is CASSPEIRVTETQYF. The CDR3 nucleotides read TGTGCCAGCAGCCCTGAGATCCGGGTGACCGAGACCCAGTACTTC.